This TCR beta chain stems from a study of blood T cell repertoires in COVID-19. Study-level information: Samples representing acute and convalescent COVID-19 were sourced from the United States, Italy and Spain. In each case, the material was cDNA or gDNA derived from T cells, B-cell-depleted T cells, or PBMCs.

The CDR3 loop spans 14 amino acids. V lost 6 bases to trimming and J lost 10 bases; unmatched junction nucleotides: 9. In germline, CDR1 is MNHNY, CDR2 SVGAGI (reference sequence). Authors' data handling: Cell counts per sample came from amplifying reference gene primers. Sequencing was performed with immunoSEQ multiplex PCR; in TCRdb, only in-frame clones are kept and a portion is missing. From that table come the V and J calls and clone size; the DNA was used to work out D and trimming. The repertoire holds around 300,000 clones, with approximately 86% as singletons. The rearrangement joins TRBV6-6 to TRBJ1-6; 7 bases align to TRBD1. The TCR comes from a man aged 18 to 35 with active or convalescent COVID-19. Sequences were obtained from peripheral blood. CDR3 residues: CASSSQGSGSPLHF. CDR3 bases: TGTGCCAGCAGCTCACAGGGGTCTGGCTCACCCCTCCACTTT.